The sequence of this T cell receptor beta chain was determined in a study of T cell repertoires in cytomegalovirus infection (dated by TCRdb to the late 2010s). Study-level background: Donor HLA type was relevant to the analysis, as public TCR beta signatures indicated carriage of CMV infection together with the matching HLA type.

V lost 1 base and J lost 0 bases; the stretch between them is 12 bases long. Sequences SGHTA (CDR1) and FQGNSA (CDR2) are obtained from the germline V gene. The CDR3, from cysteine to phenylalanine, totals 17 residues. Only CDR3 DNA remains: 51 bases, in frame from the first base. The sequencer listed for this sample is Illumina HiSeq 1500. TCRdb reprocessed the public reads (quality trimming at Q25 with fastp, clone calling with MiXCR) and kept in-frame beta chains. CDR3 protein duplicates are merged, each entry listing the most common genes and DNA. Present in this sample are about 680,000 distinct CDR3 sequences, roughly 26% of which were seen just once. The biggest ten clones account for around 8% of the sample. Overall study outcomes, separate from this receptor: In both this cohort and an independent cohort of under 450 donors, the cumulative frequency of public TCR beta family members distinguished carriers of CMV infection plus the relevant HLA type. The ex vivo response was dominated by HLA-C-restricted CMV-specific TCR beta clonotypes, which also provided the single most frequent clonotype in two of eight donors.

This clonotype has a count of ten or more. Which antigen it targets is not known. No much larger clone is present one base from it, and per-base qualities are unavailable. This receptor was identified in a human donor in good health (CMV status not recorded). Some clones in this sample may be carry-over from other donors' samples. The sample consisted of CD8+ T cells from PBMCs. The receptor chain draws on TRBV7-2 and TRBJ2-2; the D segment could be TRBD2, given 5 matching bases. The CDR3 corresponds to CASSLVRAVPNTGELFF. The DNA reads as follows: TGTGCCAGCAGCTTAGTGAGGGCAGTCCCGAACACCGGGGAGCTGTTTTTT. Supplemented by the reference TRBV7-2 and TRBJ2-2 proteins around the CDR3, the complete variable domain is GAGVSQSPSNKVTEKGKDVELRCDPISGHTALYWYRQSLGQGLEFLIYFQGNSAPDKSGLPSDRFSAERTGGSVSTLTIQRTQQEDSAVYLCASSLVRAVPNTGELFFGEGSRLTVL.